The 23 T cell receptor beta chains listed next were all sequenced from one sample in a study of T cell responses to AZD1222 COVID-19 vaccine. The assay was immunoSEQ multiplex PCR, and TCRdb's table has in-frame clones only and misses some. The sample has 160,000 or so clones, less than 90% seen once; the top ten hold about 1.5%. The source material was peripheral blood, sampled on day 0 of AZD1222 vaccination. All receptors derive from an adult in good health.

The V and J genes are TRBV7-3 and TRBJ1-1; tentative D call: TRBD1 (5 bases). Trimming removed 1 base at V and 11 bases at J, with 14 bases between. CDR1 and CDR2 (germline): SGHTA, FQGTGA. The CDR3 length is 13 residues. Here the CDR3 DNA reads TGTGCCAGCAGCTTAAGAGGGTCGGAGGGGGCTTTCTTT. As protein: CASSLRGSEGAFF.

The V and J genes are TRBV7-2 and TRBJ2-1; a weak D match, TRBD1 (5 bases). Germline V lookup: CDR1 SGHTA, CDR2 FQGNSA. The ends were cut back, 2 bases at V and 6 bases at J, with 14 bases in the middle. CDR3 length: 15 residues. CDR3 bases: TGTGCCAGCAGCTTAAGGGGCGCCCGTACCAATGAGCAGTTCTTC. Protein: CASSLRGARTNEQFF.

J is TRBJ2-1 and V is TRBV6-5, with 9 bases that match TRBD1. Looked up from germline, CDR1 is MNHEY and CDR2 is SVGAGI. V lost 1 base, J lost 12 bases, and 13 bases stayed unmatched. This CDR3 comprises 16 residues. The CDR3 spells CASSYFEPGQGSSQFF. The CDR3 nucleotides are TGTGCCAGCAGTTACTTCGAACCGGGACAGGGTTCATCGCAGTTCTTC.

Concerning this clone: Other DNA sequences in the same sample also yield this CDR3. The rearrangement joins TRBV19 to TRBJ1-5, with no clear D. The CDR3 consists of 14 residues. V was clipped by 6 bases and J by 6 bases, with 15 bases between them. Germline loops: CDR1 LNHDA, CDR2 SQIVND (reference sequence). The chain's CDR3 is CASSPLPVGQPQHF. The CDR3 nucleotides read TGTGCCAGTAGCCCACTTCCGGTGGGTCAGCCCCAGCATTTT.

The CDR3 DNA sequence: TGTGCCAGCACCCTCGGGACTACCCAACAAGAGACCCAGTACTTC. Amino acids: CASTLGTTQQETQYF. The chain joins TRBV13 to TRBJ2-5; 7 bases map to TRBD2. After removal of 7 bases from V and 2 bases from J, the junction contained 10 bases not matched to a gene. Germline-derived CDR1 and CDR2 are PRHDT and FYEKMQ (reference sequence). The CDR3 sequence is 15 residues long.

The chain couples TRBV6-5 to TRBJ2-1, with TRBD2 identical over 7 bases. V shed 6 bases, J shed 8 bases, and the junction held 10 bases outside the gene matches. The CDR3 extends over 14 amino acids. Germline V gene data show CDR1 as MNHEY and CDR2 as SVGAGI. The chain's CDR3 is CASRRGGSWDEQFF. The CDR3 bases are TGTGCCAGCAGAAGGGGCGGGAGTTGGGATGAGCAGTTCTTC.

The chain has TRBV10-3 and TRBJ2-3, with D hard to call. CDR3 length equals 11 residues. CDR1 is ENHRY, CDR2 SYGVKD, per germline. V shed 6 bases and J shed 2 bases, with 3 bases lying between them. CDR3 in DNA: TGTGCCATCAGCCCCACAGATACGCAGTATTTT. Encoded protein: CAISPTDTQYF.

This chain links TRBV19 with TRBJ1-6; weak D call: TRBD1 (5 bases). Germline CDR1 and CDR2: LNHDA and SQIVND (reference sequence). The V and J ends lost 5 bases and 14 bases respectively, with 13 bases between them. This CDR3 is built from 12 residues. CDR3 coding DNA: TGTGCCAGTAGTGTCCCGCAGGGAGCCCTCCACTTT. It specifies CASSVPQGALHF.

The genes are TRBV5-5 and TRBJ2-1, with 12 bases fitting TRBD1. The length of the CDR3 is 15 residues. V trimming: 3 bases; J trimming: 9 bases; junction bases outside the gene matches: 7. The germline V gene has CDR1 SGHKS and CDR2 YYEKEE (reference sequence). In nucleotides, the CDR3 is TGTGCCAGCAGCTCCGGGACAGGGGGCTTCATTGAGCAGTTCTTC. Residues: CASSSGTGGFIEQFF.

The chain uses TRBV6-6 and TRBJ1-5; 7 bases map to TRBD1. The germline gives CDR1 MNHNY, CDR2 SVGAGI (reference sequence). J gave up 2 bases and V 7 bases, and 2 bases lay outside the gene matches. The CDR3 is 13 amino acids. CDR3 sequence reads: CASNRGGNQPQHF. The CDR3 DNA reads TGTGCCAGCAACAGGGGAGGCAATCAGCCCCAGCATTTT.

The chain carries TRBV5-1 and TRBJ1-2, with unresolved D. This CDR3 spans 13 amino acids. The V and J ends lost 4 bases and 3 bases respectively, with 10 bases between them. Looked up from germline, CDR1 is SGHRS and CDR2 is YFSETQ. In DNA form, the CDR3 reads TGCGCCAGCAGCCCCGACGGAGACTATGGCTACACCTTC. It specifies CASSPDGDYGYTF.

The chain carries TRBV19 and TRBJ1-3; TRBD1 is a possible D gene (5 bases). The ends were cut back, 3 bases at V and 2 bases at J, with 8 bases in the middle. This CDR3 region has 14 residues. Looked up from germline, CDR1 is LNHDA and CDR2 is SQIVND (reference sequence). CDR3 sequence (DNA): TGTGCCAGTAGTATTCAGGGAGCTGGAAACACCATATATTTT. It specifies CASSIQGAGNTIYF.

The rearrangement joins TRBV12-3 or TRBV12-4 to TRBJ1-1, with D unresolved. The V end lost 6 bases, the J end lost 4 bases, and 12 bases lay between the germline ends. This CDR3 comprises 13 residues. This CDR3 reads CASSSSASTEAFF. CDR3 nucleotides: TGTGCCAGCAGCTCGTCGGCGAGCACTGAAGCTTTCTTT.

The chain has TRBV6-2 or TRBV6-3 and TRBJ1-2; D is undetermined. CDR1 and CDR2 from the germline V gene are MNHEY and SVGEGT. Trimming cost V 0 bases and J 4 bases, with 6 bases left between them. The CDR3 contains 13 residues. This chain's CDR3 is CASSYSTVYGYTF. The CDR3 coding sequence is TGTGCCAGCAGTTACTCTACAGTCTATGGCTACACCTTC.

The rearrangement links TRBV6-5 to TRBJ1-2, with a possible D match to TRBD1 (6 bases). Trimming took off 4 bases at V and 3 bases at J, with 12 bases between the two ends. Germline V CDR1 and CDR2: MNHEY, SVGAGI. The length of the CDR3 is 14 residues. Written as DNA, the CDR3 is TGTGCCAGCAGTTCAGGGGCAAGTGACTATGGCTACACCTTC. Residues: CASSSGASDYGYTF.

Written as DNA, the CDR3 is TGTGCCAGCTTAGGGAGCCATAATTCACCCCTCCACTTT. It is translated as CASLGSHNSPLHF. This chain connects TRBV6-5 to TRBJ1-6; D is unresolved. V was cut by 8 bases and J by 5 bases, with 10 bases left in between. Germline V gene data show CDR1 as MNHEY and CDR2 as SVGAGI. This CDR3 has 13 residues.

The CDR3 DNA sequence: TGTGCCAGCAGCGAACAGGGGGCGGGAGGCTACACCTTC. Protein sequence: CASSEQGAGGYTF. The chain joins TRBV5-6 to TRBJ1-2; 9 bases fit TRBD1. CDR1 is SGHDT and CDR2 is YYEEEE in the germline V gene. The CDR3 spans 13 residues. With V trimmed by 4 bases and J by 8 bases, 6 bases remained unmatched.

The genes are TRBV28 and TRBJ2-3; D gene ambiguous. Germline-derived CDR1 and CDR2 are MDHEN and SYDVKM. V was shortened by 5 bases and J by 6 bases, with 9 bases between the two germline ends. The CDR3 loop spans 12 amino acids. The CDR3 DNA reads TGTGCCAGCAGTCTCATTCAGGATACGCAGTATTTT. It encodes CASSLIQDTQYF.

This clone was seen once. The chain's CDR3 is CASSSLPTIEQGTEAFF. CDR3 coding DNA: TGTGCCAGCAGTTCTCTCCCAACTATCGAACAGGGCACTGAAGCTTTCTTT. The chain employs TRBV6-2 or TRBV6-3 and TRBJ1-1, with D possibly being TRBD1 (6 bases). This CDR3 comprises 17 residues. V dropped 4 bases and J dropped 4 bases, with 22 bases sitting between them. Germline CDR1 reads MNHEY; CDR2 reads SVGEGT.

The chain employs TRBV2 and TRBJ2-1; TRBD2 matches 8 bases. Germline V gene sequence: CDR1 SNHLY, CDR2 FYNNEI. This CDR3 comprises 15 residues. The V gene end was trimmed by 3 bases and the J gene end by 2 bases; junction bases not matched to a gene: 3. The CDR3 spells CASSDLRGAYNEQFF. CDR3 DNA: TGTGCCAGCAGTGACTTGCGGGGGGCCTACAATGAGCAGTTCTTC.

The chain links TRBV30 to TRBJ2-7; 8 bases map to TRBD2. The junction had 12 bases not matched to a gene; V was cut back by 2 bases and J by 0 bases. CDR1 is GTSNPN, CDR2 SVGIG, per germline (reference sequence). The CDR3 loop spans 17 amino acids. CDR3 DNA sequence: TGTGCCTGGAGTCCCCCCCTTACTAGCGGCCACTCCTACGAGCAGTACTTC. Protein product: CAWSPPLTSGHSYEQYF.

V is TRBV5-4 and J is TRBJ2-5; TRBD1 might be the D (6 bases). Germline lookup yields CDR1 SGHNT and CDR2 YYREEE (reference sequence). The CDR3 spans 13 residues. V shed 0 bases and J shed 5 bases, with 8 bases lying between them. CDR3 amino acids: CASSLGQGETQYF. The CDR3 region has the DNA TGTGCCAGCAGCTTGGGGCAGGGGGAGACCCAGTACTTC.

This clone has only one observation. The sample has other DNA sequences that encode this CDR3 too. The chain is built from TRBV18 and TRBJ2-1, with 7 bases fitting TRBD2. The CDR3 extends over 14 amino acids. V shed 2 bases and J 6 bases; nucleotides not matched to a gene: 4. Looked up from germline, CDR1 is KGHSH and CDR2 is LQKENI. The CDR3 DNA reads as TGTGCCAGCTCACCAAGAAGGGAGGGCAATGAGCAGTTCTTC. Translating it yields CASSPRREGNEQFF.